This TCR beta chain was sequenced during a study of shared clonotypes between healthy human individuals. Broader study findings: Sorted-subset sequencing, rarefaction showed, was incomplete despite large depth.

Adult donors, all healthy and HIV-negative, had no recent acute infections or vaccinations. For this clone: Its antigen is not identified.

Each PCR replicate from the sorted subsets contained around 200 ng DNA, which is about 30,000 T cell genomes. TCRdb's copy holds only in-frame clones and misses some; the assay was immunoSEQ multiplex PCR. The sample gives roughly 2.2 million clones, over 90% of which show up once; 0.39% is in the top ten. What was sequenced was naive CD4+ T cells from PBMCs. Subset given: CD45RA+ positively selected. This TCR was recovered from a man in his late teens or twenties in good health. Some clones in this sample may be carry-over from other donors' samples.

DNA for the CDR3: TGTGCCAGCAGCTTAGATAGAGTCGCGGAGCAGTACTTC. Protein product: CASSLDRVAEQYF. V gene TRBV11-2 combines with J gene TRBJ2-7; no clear D. The CDR3 length is 13 residues. The germline V gene encodes CDR1 SGHAT and CDR2 FQNNGV. V was pared by 0 bases and J by 7 bases, with 10 bases between.